This record looks at one T cell receptor beta chain sequence and its context. Its antigen is not yet known. The sample holds no much larger clone one base away, and base qualities are not on file. The data derive from a study of graft-versus-host responses after intestinal transplantation (dated by TCRdb to the early 2020s). Regarding the research as a whole: The transplants that recipients received were multivisceral, liver-intestinal, or isolated intestinal. Instead of going to the commercial service, samples from three later patients were sequenced in-house on an Illumina MiSeq and processed with MiXCR. Every recipient was given anti-thymocyte globulin induction, followed by about three years of maintenance tacrolimus and steroids. After intestinal transplantation, graft-versus-host and host-versus-graft alloreactive T cell clones in the graft, circulation and bone marrow were tracked using bulk TCR-beta CDR3 sequencing. A peak of at least 4% donor T cells among recipient peripheral blood mononuclear cells was the definition used for donor T cell macrochimerism. The cohort enrolled 24 intestinal transplant recipients, one of whom was a retransplant, and a few patients without pretransplant specimens were excluded. Alloreactive clones were identified by sequencing pre-transplant mixed lymphocyte reaction products and comparing them with unstimulated pre-transplant donor and recipient T cells.

The germline ends are 10 bases apart after V is trimmed by 3 bases and J by 1 base. From the germline V gene, CDR1 is SGHVS and CDR2 is FNYEAQ. The CDR3 goes from the cysteine to the phenylalanine over 15 residues. Only the CDR3 portion is preserved as DNA: 45 bases, with reading frame beginning at the first base. The time point label here, explained by the study, means: cells obtained before transplantation from donor or recipient. CD3+CD4+ and CD3+CD8+ populations were FACS-sorted from unstimulated pre-transplant donor and recipient cells taken from spleen or lymph nodes. Libraries were made using the immunoSEQ multiplex PCR assay. For most patients, genomic DNA was isolated with the Qiagen DNeasy Blood and Tissue Kit and sent frozen to Adaptive Biotechnologies for TCR sequencing. Adaptive Biotechnologies carried out high-throughput TCR-beta CDR3 sequencing of genomic DNA for most patients. On the authors' methods: TCR sequencing data were retrieved from Adaptive's ImmunoSEQ software for roughly 20 patients, whereas a few other patients were processed with MiXCR and VDJtools. To correct CD4 versus CD8 sorting errors, sequences present in both subsets at a frequency ratio below 5:1 were removed. CDR3 nucleotide sequences shared between donor and recipient were removed because the origin of such sequences could not be assigned. At least 2-fold expansion over unstimulated cells and a minimum CFSE-low frequency of 0.002% (template counts) or 0.001% (read counts) were required for clones to be classified as alloreactive. Clones detected in sequenced pre-transplant spleen, lymph node, or MLR CFSE-low populations of the donor or recipient were defined as mappable. The cumulative frequency of alloreactive clones was calculated as a percentage of all sequences, weighted by copy number. TCRdb stores this immuneACCESS table with in-frame sequences only. Part of the clones is absent; in the studies checked, under half of the shortfall reflects unresolved V genes, and no reason is known for the rest. V and J calls and clone size come straight from that table; D and trimming were deduced from the DNA. The sample table contains over 90,000 clones; only one count was recorded for 93% of them. The biggest ten clones account for around 1% of the sample.

The research as a whole found: GvH clones were detected in recipient bone marrow, and some of these GvH clones were observed earlier in ileal mucosa or blood, consistent with an intestinal mucosal origin. High GvH to HvG T cell clonal ratios were observed in the allografts of patients with donor T cell macrochimerism. Early after transplant, declines in HvG clones were associated with peak levels of circulating GvH clones. The conclusions were limited by the relatively low number and heterogeneity of the intestinal transplant patients.

The starting material was unstimulated CD8+ T cells sorted from spleen or lymph node cells, obtained before intestinal transplant. The source is a human donor who received an intestinal transplant. The chain couples TRBV7-6 to TRBJ2-1, with an unclear D gene assignment. The bases read TGTGCCAGCAGCTTTATACCGGATTCCTACAATGAGCAGTTCTTC. Translated, this is CASSFIPDSYNEQFF. Joined to the reference TRBV7-6 and TRBJ2-1 proteins, this CDR3 gives the full variable domain: GAGVSQSPRYKVTKRGQDVALRCDPISGHVSLYWYRQALGQGPEFLTYFNYEAQQDKSGLPNDRFSAERPEGSISTLTIQRTEQRDSAMYRCASSFIPDSYNEQFFGPGTRLTVL.